The subject of this entry is one TCR beta chain. These data come from a study of CD8 T cells in Susac syndrome. The TEMRA cells underwent FACS enrichment, while the CD8+ and CD4+ T cells underwent negative isolation. The germline V gene has CDR1 DFQATT and CDR2 SNEGSKA (reference sequence). Trimming cost V 6 bases and J 6 bases, with 12 bases left between them. The CDR3 runs to 12 residues. RNA, at about 0.45 to 1 ug, was reverse transcribed with random hexamers. TCRdb analysed the immunoSEQ multiplex PCR reads with MiXCR anew, one entry per CDR3 protein. This table has about 200,000 distinct CDR3 sequences, 95% appearing once.

This clonotype was obtained from a human donor in good health. The chain uses TRBV20-1 and TRBJ1-5; D unresolved. Sequencing used CD4+ T cells from PBMCs. This CDR3 reads CSAQTPVQPQHF. CDR3 DNA sequence: TGCAGTGCCCAAACGCCGGTTCAGCCCCAGCATTTT.